Below, 18 T cell receptor beta chains from the same sample are listed, as sequenced in a study of monozygotic twins with inflammatory bowel disease. TCRdb reworked the 5' RACE reads into one entry per CDR3 protein, no DNA. The sample is made up of about 380,000 distinct CDR3 sequences, and the top ten hold 2.5% to 3% of it. The material sequenced was blood. The receptors originated from a human donor with ulcerative colitis or Crohn's disease, or a healthy co-twin of an affected twin (not recorded which).

The chain combines TRBV18 with TRBJ1-4. This CDR3 spans 13 amino acids. Germline-derived CDR1 and CDR2 are KGHSH and LQKENI. CDR3 sequence reads: CASSPQGGEKLFF. The variable domain in full, completed from reference TRBV18 and TRBJ1-4, reads NAGVMQNPRHLVRRRGQEARLRCSPMKGHSHVYWYRQLPEEGLKFMVYLQKENIIDESGMPKERFSAEFPKEGPSILRIQQVVRGDSAAYFCASSPQGGEKLFFGSGTQLSVL.

The chain links TRBV12-3 or TRBV12-4 to TRBJ2-7. The CDR3 length is 13 residues. CDR3 residues: CASSFGQPYEQYF.

CDR3 sequence: CASSLDLGYNEQFF. This chain links TRBV11-3 with TRBJ2-1. The CDR3 has 14 residues. Germline values: CDR1 SGHNT, CDR2 YENEEA. Using reference TRBV11-3 and TRBJ2-1 for the parts outside the CDR3, the full variable domain is EAGVVQSPRYKIIEKKQPVAFWCNPISGHNTLYWYLQNLGQGPELLIRYENEEAVDDSQLPKDRFSAERLKGVDSTLKIQPAELGDSAVYLCASSLDLGYNEQFFGPGTRLTVL.

The rearrangement uses TRBV7-2 and TRBJ1-6; the D gene TCRdb calls, TRBD1, cannot be checked with no DNA. Germline loops: CDR1 SGHTA, CDR2 FQGNSA. The length of the CDR3 is 14 residues. CDR3 protein: CASSSDRGRSPLHF.

This CDR3 is CASSLRQGPDTQYF. This chain connects TRBV7-3 to TRBJ2-3; absent DNA, TCRdb's TRBD1 call cannot be checked. The CDR3 loop spans 14 amino acids. CDR1 is SGHTA, CDR2 FQGTGA, per germline.

This chain joins TRBV4-1 and TRBJ2-1; TCRdb's D call, TRBD1, is unchecked because there is no DNA. The CDR3 contains 13 residues. The germline V gene has CDR1 MGHRA and CDR2 YSYEKL. The chain's CDR3 is CASSLPRSNEQFF.

This sequence joins TRBV30 and TRBJ2-1. The CDR3 runs to 12 residues. Germline V CDR1 and CDR2: GTSNPN, SVGIG (reference sequence). CDR3 sequence reads: CAWSDWFRAQFF.

The chain uses TRBV4-3 and TRBJ1-4; TCRdb gives TRBD1 as the D gene, but with no DNA this cannot be confirmed. Per germline, CDR1 LGHNA and CDR2 YSLEER. The length of the CDR3 is 16 residues. CDR3 protein: CASSPRVSATNEKLFF.

The CDR3 loop is CASSQHGSEQFF. V gene TRBV4-1 combines with J gene TRBJ2-1. The CDR3 is 12 amino acids. CDR1 and CDR2 (germline): MGHRA, YSYEKL.

This chain links TRBV28 with TRBJ1-2; no DNA is available, so the TRBD1 call from TCRdb remains unchecked. The germline V gene encodes CDR1 MDHEN and CDR2 SYDVKM. This CDR3 has 12 amino acids. CDR3 loop: CASSSDSYGYTF.

J is TRBJ1-1 and V is TRBV7-2; with no DNA, the TCRdb D assignment of TRBD1 cannot be verified. This CDR3 is 16 amino acids long. The germline V gene encodes CDR1 SGHTA and CDR2 FQGNSA. CDR3 sequence: CASSLARTGTITEAFF. The variable domain in full, with the rest retrieved from reference TRBV7-2 and TRBJ1-1, is GAGVSQSPSNKVTEKGKDVELRCDPISGHTALYWYRQSLGQGLEFLIYFQGNSAPDKSGLPSDRFSAERTGGSVSTLTIQRTQQEDSAVYLCASSLARTGTITEAFFGQGTRLTVV.

Here the CDR3 reads CASSDSTTGGDSPLHF. The rearrangement joins TRBV9 to TRBJ1-6; TCRdb picks TRBD1, but there is no DNA to check that call. Germline V gene lookup returns CDR1 SGDLS and CDR2 YYNGEE. The CDR3 has 16 residues.

V is TRBV4-3 and J is TRBJ2-7. In germline, CDR1 is LGHNA, CDR2 YSLEER. The CDR3 is 16 amino acids. CDR3 protein: CASSQDRQGGFYEQYF.

This chain uses TRBV4-2 with TRBJ1-6; TCRdb returns TRBD1, unconfirmable since there is no DNA. The CDR3 has 18 amino acids. Germline assignment: CDR1 LGHNA and CDR2 YNFKEQ. The CDR3: CASSQEGPRGANNSPLHF.

The chain carries TRBV7-3 and TRBJ2-5; no DNA is available, so the TRBD2 call from TCRdb remains unchecked. This CDR3 has 15 amino acids. The germline CDR1 and CDR2 sequences are SGHTA and FQGTGA. CDR3 sequence: CASSLNKGGQETQYF. The variable domain in full, with the rest retrieved from reference TRBV7-3 and TRBJ2-5, is GAGVSQTPSNKVTEKGKYVELRCDPISGHTALYWYRQSLGQGPEFLIYFQGTGAADDSGLPNDRFFAVRPEGSVSTLKIQRTERGDSAVYLCASSLNKGGQETQYFGPGTRLLVL.

The V gene is TRBV4-3, the J gene TRBJ2-7; absent DNA, TCRdb's TRBD1 call cannot be checked. Germline CDR1 is LGHNA and CDR2 is YSLEER. The CDR3 has 16 residues. CDR3: CASIQDAGTASQEQYF.

The V gene is TRBV7-2, the J gene TRBJ2-3. This CDR3 has 11 residues. Germline CDR1 reads SGHTA; CDR2 reads FQGNSA. The CDR3 spells CASSLYDTQYF.

This chain links TRBV7-3 with TRBJ2-1; TCRdb's D call, TRBD1, is unchecked because there is no DNA. Germline V gene data show CDR1 as SGHTA and CDR2 as FQGTGA. The CDR3 loop spans 16 amino acids. The CDR3 loop reads CASSSGWGQGNSEQFF.